These T cell receptor beta chains were read from a single sample in a study of technical replicates of blood from a few donors. Repertoires were generated with immunoSEQ multiplex PCR, while TCRdb's copy carries only in-frame clones and drops some. The table records 95,000 to 100,000 clones, roughly 95% of them present only once. Sample: T cells isolated from PBMCs. These TCRs come from a human donor in good health. Each CDR3 is given with its conserved first and last residue. D genes are given only for firm matches. Clone size appears in some rows only: once, few, many, or a class for an expanded clone.

j_gene,v_gene,abundance,d_gene,CDR3aa,CDR3nt
TRBJ1-2,TRBV6-1,NA,TRBD1,CASSGRTGGGYGYTF,TGTGCCAGCAGTGGAAGGACAGGGGGTGGCTATGGCTACACCTTC
TRBJ2-7,TRBV9,NA,TRBD1,CASGGQESYEQYF,TGTGCCTCAGGGGGACAGGAATCCTACGAGCAGTACTTC
TRBJ1-4,TRBV5-1,NA,TRBD1,CASRSGTGQEKLFF,TGCGCCAGCAGATCCGGGACAGGGCAAGAAAAACTGTTTTTT
TRBJ2-7,TRBV4-1,NA,NA,CASSAYTGKGEQYF,TGCGCCAGCAGCGCATATACAGGGAAGGGCGAGCAGTACTTC
TRBJ2-1,TRBV10-3,NA,TRBD1,CATSGTALVNEQFF,TGTGCCACTTCCGGGACAGCATTGGTCAATGAGCAGTTCTTC
TRBJ2-1,TRBV4-2,NA,TRBD1,CASSQRTGPGEQFF,TGTGCCAGCAGCCAACGGACAGGCCCGGGAGAGCAGTTCTTC
TRBJ2-3,TRBV4-2,NA,TRBD2,CASSLQSGGADTQYF,TGTGCCAGCAGCCTCCAAAGCGGGGGGGCAGATACGCAGTATTTT
TRBJ2-1,TRBV7-7,NA,NA,CASSLNGGSYNEQFF,TGTGCTAGCAGCTTAAACGGGGGCTCCTACAATGAGCAGTTCTTC
TRBJ1-3,TRBV4-1,NA,TRBD1,CASSQVTGQGQTIYF,TGCGCCAGCAGCCAAGTTACGGGACAGGGACAAACCATATATTTT
TRBJ2-5,TRBV5-1,once,NA,CASRTASDFETQYF,TGCGCCAGCAGGACAGCGTCCGACTTTGAGACCCAGTACTTC
TRBJ2-3,TRBV6-5,NA,TRBD2,CASSYSGGRGIDTQYF,TGTGCCAGCAGTTACTCTGGCGGGAGGGGAATAGATACGCAGTATTTT
TRBJ2-7,TRBV9,NA,NA,CASSITGQSYEQYF,TGTGCCAGCAGCATCACCGGACAGTCCTACGAGCAGTACTTC
TRBJ1-2,TRBV5-6,NA,TRBD1,CASRYDRGSYGYTF,TGTGCCAGCAGGTATGACAGGGGGTCATATGGCTACACCTTC
TRBJ2-5,TRBV7-8,once,NA,CASSLYQQETQYF,TGTGCCAGCAGCTTATACCAGCAAGAGACCCAGTACTTC
TRBJ2-5,TRBV30,NA,TRBD1,CAWSAGDRGQETQYF,TGTGCCTGGAGTGCGGGGGACAGGGGACAAGAGACCCAGTACTTC
TRBJ2-7,TRBV10-3,NA,TRBD1,CAISESTVPGQDYEQYF,TGTGCCATCAGTGAGTCGACAGTCCCGGGACAGGACTACGAGCAGTACTTC
TRBJ2-2,TRBV5-4,NA,NA,CASSSYELAGELFF,TGTGCCAGCAGCTCGTACGAGTTGGCCGGGGAGCTGTTTTTT
TRBJ2-5,TRBV19,NA,NA,CASKPGLLQETQYF,TGTGCCAGTAAACCGGGACTCCTCCAAGAGACCCAGTACTTC
TRBJ2-1,TRBV6-1,NA,TRBD2,CASSELGTSYNEQFF,TGTGCCAGCAGTGAACTCGGGACTAGCTACAATGAGCAGTTCTTC
TRBJ1-4,TRBV28,NA,NA,CASSSPVPGALEKLFF,TGTGCCAGCAGTTCCCCAGTCCCAGGGGCGCTTGAAAAACTGTTTTTT
TRBJ2-1,TRBV5-1,NA,TRBD2,CASRLRSGGTSGRISYNEQFF,TGCGCCAGCAGGCTGAGGTCAGGCGGGACTAGCGGGAGAATTTCCTACAATGAGCAGTTCTTC
TRBJ2-1,TRBV5-3,NA,NA,CARSLLTAVSRALPLYNEQFF,TGTGCCAGAAGCCTCCTAACCGCTGTTTCGAGGGCCCTTCCGCTATACAATGAGCAGTTCTTC
TRBJ2-3,TRBV9,NA,TRBD2,CASSVPAGGPPDTQYF,TGTGCCAGCAGCGTCCCAGCGGGGGGGCCCCCAGATACGCAGTATTTT
TRBJ2-2,TRBV19,once,NA,CASSRLDSNTGELFF,TGTGCCAGTAGCCGACTAGATAGCAACACCGGGGAGCTGTTTTTT
TRBJ1-6,TRBV9,NA,TRBD1,CASSANRDRENSPLHF,TGTGCCAGCAGCGCCAACAGGGACAGGGAGAATTCACCCCTCCACTTT
TRBJ2-5,TRBV7-9,NA,TRBD2,CATQPGTSVRGTQYF,TGTGCCACCCAACCCGGGACTAGCGTTCGGGGGACCCAGTACTTC
TRBJ2-7,TRBV27,NA,NA,CASSASRLRAYEQYF,TGTGCCAGCAGTGCATCCCGACTGCGCGCCTACGAGCAGTACTTC
TRBJ1-2,TRBV27,NA,NA,CASSLSRNYGYTF,TGTGCCAGCAGTTTATCCCGGAACTATGGCTACACCTTC
TRBJ2-7,TRBV29-1,NA,NA,CSVIYSGYEQYF,TGCAGCGTTATATACAGCGGATACGAGCAGTACTTC
TRBJ1-2,TRBV27,NA,NA,CANAPGFRGAYDGYTF,TGTGCCAACGCCCCTGGGTTTCGGGGGGCTTATGATGGCTACACCTTC
TRBJ2-1,TRBV5-1,NA,NA,CASSLSVSSYNEQFF,TGCGCCAGCAGCTTGTCGGTTAGCTCCTACAATGAGCAGTTCTTC
TRBJ1-1,TRBV9,few,NA,CASSPWTAHTEAFF,TGTGCCAGCAGCCCCTGGACAGCCCACACTGAAGCTTTCTTT
TRBJ2-1,TRBV7-3,once,NA,CASGLNGNNEQFF,TGTGCCAGCGGCTTAAACGGTAACAATGAGCAGTTCTTC
TRBJ2-7,TRBV4-1,NA,TRBD2,CASSQERGRSGTREQYF,TGCGCCAGCAGCCAAGAAAGGGGAAGGAGCGGGACTCGCGAGCAGTACTTC
TRBJ2-2,TRBV6-5,NA,NA,CASSYSRTGSGELFF,TGTGCCAGCAGTTACTCCCGGACTGGGAGCGGGGAGCTGTTTTTT
TRBJ2-5,TRBV28,NA,NA,CASSPPVGGVQETQYF,TGTGCCAGCAGCCCCCCAGTAGGGGGGGTCCAAGAGACCCAGTACTTC
TRBJ2-7,TRBV2,NA,NA,CASSGQGGEQYF,TGTGCCAGCAGTGGTCAGGGGGGTGAGCAGTACTTC
TRBJ2-1,TRBV5-1,NA,TRBD1,CASSLGQGPNEQFF,TGCGCCAGCAGCTTGGGACAGGGGCCCAATGAGCAGTTCTTC
TRBJ2-7,TRBV6-1,NA,TRBD2,CASSVTWTSGGATYEQYF,TGTGCCAGCAGTGTAACGTGGACTAGCGGGGGGGCAACCTACGAGCAGTACTTC
TRBJ1-1,TRBV4-1,NA,NA,CASSQERGAEAFF,TGCGCCAGCAGCCAAGAACGGGGAGCTGAAGCTTTCTTT
TRBJ2-5,TRBV5-1,NA,NA,CASSSTDSGETQYF,TGCGCCAGCAGCTCTACCGACTCCGGAGAGACCCAGTACTTC
TRBJ1-2,TRBV11-2,NA,TRBD1,CASSWTGTDGYTF,TGTGCCAGCAGCTGGACCGGGACAGATGGCTACACCTTC
TRBJ1-1,TRBV28,NA,NA,CASSLGGSATEAFF,TGTGCCAGCAGTTTGGGGGGTTCGGCGACTGAAGCTTTCTTT
TRBJ1-5,TRBV19,NA,TRBD1,CASSIGQGVSNQPQHF,TGTGCCAGTAGTATAGGGCAGGGGGTTAGCAATCAGCCCCAGCATTTT
TRBJ2-2,TRBV6-4,NA,NA,CASSLMGGTGELFF,TGTGCCAGCAGTCTCATGGGGGGCACCGGGGAGCTGTTTTTT
TRBJ2-7,TRBV19,once,TRBD1,CASSIGTGAYEQYF,TGTGCCAGTAGTATCGGGACAGGGGCCTACGAGCAGTACTTC
TRBJ2-7,TRBV5-6,NA,NA,CASSYVGRAGYEQYF,TGTGCCAGCAGCTACGTGGGGAGAGCGGGTTACGAGCAGTACTTC
TRBJ1-1,TRBV4-1,NA,NA,CASSQDGGATEAFF,TGCGCCAGCAGCCAAGATGGTGGGGCCACTGAAGCTTTCTTT
TRBJ2-5,TRBV7-3,once,TRBD1,CASNRGKRETQYF,TGTGCCAGCAACAGGGGGAAGAGGGAGACCCAGTACTTC
TRBJ2-3,TRBV4-1,NA,NA,CASSQGHGDTQYF,TGCGCCAGCAGCCAAGGACATGGAGATACGCAGTATTTT
TRBJ1-3,TRBV5-4,NA,NA,CASSLGGSPSGNTIYF,TGTGCCAGCAGCTTGGGTGGCAGTCCCTCTGGAAACACCATATATTTT
TRBJ2-5,TRBV18,NA,NA,CASSPTAGQETQYF,TGTGCCAGCTCACCGACAGCCGGTCAAGAGACCCAGTACTTC
TRBJ1-1,TRBV16,NA,NA,CASSQLAESNLLNTEAFF,TGTGCCAGCAGCCAATTGGCGGAGTCGAATCTTCTTAACACTGAAGCTTTCTTT
TRBJ1-4,TRBV7-8,NA,TRBD1,CASSSPGTVYEKLFF,TGTGCCAGCAGCTCGCCCGGGACAGTTTACGAAAAACTGTTTTTT